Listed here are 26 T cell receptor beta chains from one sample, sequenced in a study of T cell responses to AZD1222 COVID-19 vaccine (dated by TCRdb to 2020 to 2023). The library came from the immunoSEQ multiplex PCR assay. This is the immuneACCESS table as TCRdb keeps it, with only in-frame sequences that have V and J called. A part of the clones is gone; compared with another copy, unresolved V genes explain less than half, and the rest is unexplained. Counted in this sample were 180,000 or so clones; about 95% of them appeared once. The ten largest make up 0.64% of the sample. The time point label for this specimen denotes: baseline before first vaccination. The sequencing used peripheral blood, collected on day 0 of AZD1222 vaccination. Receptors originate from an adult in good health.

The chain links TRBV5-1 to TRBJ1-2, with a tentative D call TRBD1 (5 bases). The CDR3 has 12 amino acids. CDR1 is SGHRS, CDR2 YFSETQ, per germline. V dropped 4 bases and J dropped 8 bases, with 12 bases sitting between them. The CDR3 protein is CASSPPGPGYTF. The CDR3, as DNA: TGCGCCAGCAGCCCGCCGGGGCCCGGCTACACCTTC.

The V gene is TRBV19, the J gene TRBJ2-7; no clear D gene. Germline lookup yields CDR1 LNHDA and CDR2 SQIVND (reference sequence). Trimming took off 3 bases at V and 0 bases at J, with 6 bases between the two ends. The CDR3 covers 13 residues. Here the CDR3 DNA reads TGTGCCAGTAGTATGTCAGTCTCCTACGAGCAGTACTTC. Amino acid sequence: CASSMSVSYEQYF. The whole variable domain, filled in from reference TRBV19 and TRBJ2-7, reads DGGITQSPKYLFRKEGQNVTLSCEQNLNHDAMYWYRQDPGQGLRLIYYSQIVNDFQKGDIAEGYSVSREKKESFPLTVTSAQKNPTAFYLCASSMSVSYEQYFGPGTRLTVT.

The CDR3 spells CASSQVLNQPQHF. The CDR3 DNA reads as TGTGCCAGCAGCCAAGTCCTAAATCAGCCCCAGCATTTT. The chain employs TRBV3-1 (or the pseudogene TRBV3-2) and TRBJ1-5; D is unclear. The V end was cut by 1 base, the J end by 4 bases, with 5 bases between. Germline V lookup: CDR1 LGHDT, CDR2 YNNKEL (reference sequence). The CDR3 loop spans 13 amino acids.

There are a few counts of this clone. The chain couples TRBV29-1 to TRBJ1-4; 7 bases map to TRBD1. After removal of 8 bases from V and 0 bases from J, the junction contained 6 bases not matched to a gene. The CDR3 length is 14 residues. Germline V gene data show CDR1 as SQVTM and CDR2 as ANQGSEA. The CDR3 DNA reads TGCAGCTTTACCCAGGGGGCAACTAATGAAAAACTGTTTTTT. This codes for CSFTQGATNEKLFF.

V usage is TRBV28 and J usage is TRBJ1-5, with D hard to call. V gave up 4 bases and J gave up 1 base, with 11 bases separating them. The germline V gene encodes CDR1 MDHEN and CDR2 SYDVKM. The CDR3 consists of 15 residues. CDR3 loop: CASSWSRASNQPQHF. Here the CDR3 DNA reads TGTGCCAGCAGTTGGTCTAGGGCGAGCAATCAGCCCCAGCATTTT. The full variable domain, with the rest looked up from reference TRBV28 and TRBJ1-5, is DVKVTQSSRYLVKRTGEKVFLECVQDMDHENMFWYRQDPGLGLRLIYFSYDVKMKEKGDIPEGYSVSREKKERFSLILESASTNQTSMYLCASSWSRASNQPQHFGDGTRLSIL.

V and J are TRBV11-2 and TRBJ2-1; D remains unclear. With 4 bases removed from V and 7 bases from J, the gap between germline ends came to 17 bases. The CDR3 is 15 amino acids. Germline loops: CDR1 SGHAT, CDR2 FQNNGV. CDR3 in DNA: TGTGCCAGCAGCTCTATAGCTGGAGATTTAAATGAGCAGTTCTTC. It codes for CASSSIAGDLNEQFF.

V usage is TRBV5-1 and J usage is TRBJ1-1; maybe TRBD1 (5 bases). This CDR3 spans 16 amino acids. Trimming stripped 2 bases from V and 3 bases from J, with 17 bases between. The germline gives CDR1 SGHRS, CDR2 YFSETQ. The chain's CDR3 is CASSFAGSRGDTEAFF. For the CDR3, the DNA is TGCGCCAGCAGCTTTGCAGGGTCAAGAGGGGACACTGAAGCTTTCTTT.

The CDR3 DNA reads TGTGCCAGCAGCCTTACAGGGGTTAATGAAAAACTGTTTTTT. It encodes CASSLTGVNEKLFF. This chain joins TRBV9 and TRBJ1-4; 7 bases line up with TRBD1. The ends lost 4 bases at V and 4 bases at J; junction bases unmatched: 4. Germline V CDR1 and CDR2: SGDLS, YYNGEE. This CDR3 is 14 amino acids long.

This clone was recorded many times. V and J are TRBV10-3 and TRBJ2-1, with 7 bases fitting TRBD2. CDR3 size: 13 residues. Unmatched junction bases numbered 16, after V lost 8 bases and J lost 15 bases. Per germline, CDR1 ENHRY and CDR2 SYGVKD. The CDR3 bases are TGTGCCATCGCGACGACTAGCCCATTCTTACTGTTCTTC. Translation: CAIATTSPFLLFF.

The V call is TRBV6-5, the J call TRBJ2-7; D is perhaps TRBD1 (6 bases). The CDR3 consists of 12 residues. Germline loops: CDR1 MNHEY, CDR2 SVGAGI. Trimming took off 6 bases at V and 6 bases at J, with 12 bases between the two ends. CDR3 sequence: CASSIIGGEQYF. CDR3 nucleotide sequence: TGTGCCAGCAGCATCATAGGGGGCGAGCAGTACTTC.

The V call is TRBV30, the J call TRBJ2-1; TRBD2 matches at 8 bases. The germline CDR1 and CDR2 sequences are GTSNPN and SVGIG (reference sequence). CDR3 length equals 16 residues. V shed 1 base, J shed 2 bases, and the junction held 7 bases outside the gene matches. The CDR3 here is CAWSGGGRLTYNEQFF. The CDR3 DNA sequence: TGTGCCTGGAGTGGGGGCGGGAGGCTCACCTACAATGAGCAGTTCTTC.

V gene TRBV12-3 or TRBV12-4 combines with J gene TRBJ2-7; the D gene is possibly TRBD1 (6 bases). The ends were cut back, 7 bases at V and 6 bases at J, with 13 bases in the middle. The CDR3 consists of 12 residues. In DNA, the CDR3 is TGTGCCAGCACCTTAGGGGGTCCCGAGCAGTACTTC. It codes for CASTLGGPEQYF.

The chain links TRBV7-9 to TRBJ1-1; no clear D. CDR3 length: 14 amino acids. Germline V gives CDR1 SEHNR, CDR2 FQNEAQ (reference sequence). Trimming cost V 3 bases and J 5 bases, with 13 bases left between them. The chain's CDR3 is CASSLRSGWTEAFF. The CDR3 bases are TGTGCCAGCAGCTTGAGGTCCGGTTGGACTGAAGCTTTCTTT.

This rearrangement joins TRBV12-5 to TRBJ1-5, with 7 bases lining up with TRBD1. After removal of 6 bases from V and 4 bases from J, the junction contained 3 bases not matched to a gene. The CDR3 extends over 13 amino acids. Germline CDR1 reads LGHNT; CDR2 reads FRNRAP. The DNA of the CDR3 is TGTGCTAGTGGACCGGACAGGAATCAGCCCCAGCATTTT. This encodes CASGPDRNQPQHF.

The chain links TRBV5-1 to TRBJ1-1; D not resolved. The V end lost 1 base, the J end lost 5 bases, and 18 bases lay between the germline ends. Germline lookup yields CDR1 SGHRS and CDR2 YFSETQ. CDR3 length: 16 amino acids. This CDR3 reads CASSLMRPSGETEAFF. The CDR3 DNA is TGCGCCAGCAGCTTGATGCGGCCCAGCGGGGAAACTGAAGCTTTCTTT.

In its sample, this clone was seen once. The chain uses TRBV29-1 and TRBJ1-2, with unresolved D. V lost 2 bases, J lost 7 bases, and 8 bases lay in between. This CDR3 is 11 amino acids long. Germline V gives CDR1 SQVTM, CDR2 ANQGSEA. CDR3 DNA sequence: TGCAGCGTTGAATATGGACCTGGCTACACCTTC. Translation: CSVEYGPGYTF.

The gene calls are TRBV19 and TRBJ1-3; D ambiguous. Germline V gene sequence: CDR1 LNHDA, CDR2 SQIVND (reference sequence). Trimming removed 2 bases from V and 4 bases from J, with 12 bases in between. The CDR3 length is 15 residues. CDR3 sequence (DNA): TGTGCCAGTAGTATACGTTTGGGAGTCGGAAACACCATATATTTT. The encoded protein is CASSIRLGVGNTIYF. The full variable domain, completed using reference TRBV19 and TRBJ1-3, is DGGITQSPKYLFRKEGQNVTLSCEQNLNHDAMYWYRQDPGQGLRLIYYSQIVNDFQKGDIAEGYSVSREKKESFPLTVTSAQKNPTAFYLCASSIRLGVGNTIYFGEGSWLTVV.

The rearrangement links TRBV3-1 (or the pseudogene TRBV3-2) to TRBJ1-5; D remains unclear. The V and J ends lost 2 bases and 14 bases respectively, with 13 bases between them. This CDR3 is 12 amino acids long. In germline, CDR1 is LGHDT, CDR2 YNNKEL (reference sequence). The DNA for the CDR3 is TGTGCCAGCAGCCAATCGAATAGCCCAAAGCATTTT. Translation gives CASSQSNSPKHF.

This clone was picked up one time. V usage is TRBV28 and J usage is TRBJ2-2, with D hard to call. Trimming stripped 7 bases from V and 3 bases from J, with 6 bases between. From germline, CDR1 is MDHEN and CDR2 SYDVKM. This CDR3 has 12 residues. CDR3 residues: CASTPDTGELFF. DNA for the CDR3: TGTGCCAGCACCCCGGACACCGGGGAGCTGTTTTTT.

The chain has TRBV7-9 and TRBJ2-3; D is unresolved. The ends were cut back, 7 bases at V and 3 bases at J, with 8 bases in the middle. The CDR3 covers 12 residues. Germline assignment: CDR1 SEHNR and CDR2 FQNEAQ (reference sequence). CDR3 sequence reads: CASMTLTDTQYF. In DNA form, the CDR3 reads TGTGCCAGCATGACTCTTACAGATACGCAGTATTTT.

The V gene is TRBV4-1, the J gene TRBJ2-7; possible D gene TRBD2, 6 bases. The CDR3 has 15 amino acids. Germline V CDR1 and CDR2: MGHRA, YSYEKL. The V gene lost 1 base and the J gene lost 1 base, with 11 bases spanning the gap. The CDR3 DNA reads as TGCGCCAGCAGCCAAGGGCCCGGGACTTCCTACGAGCAGTACTTC. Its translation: CASSQGPGTSYEQYF.

The CDR3 loop reads CASSLGQGDYNEQFF. As DNA, the CDR3 is TGTGCCAGCAGCTTAGGTCAGGGCGACTACAATGAGCAGTTCTTC. The chain recombines TRBV7-9 with TRBJ2-1; a weak D match, TRBD1 (5 bases). V lost 1 base to trimming and J lost 3 bases, with 10 bases between them. The CDR3 has 15 residues. Germline loops: CDR1 SEHNR, CDR2 FQNEAQ (reference sequence).

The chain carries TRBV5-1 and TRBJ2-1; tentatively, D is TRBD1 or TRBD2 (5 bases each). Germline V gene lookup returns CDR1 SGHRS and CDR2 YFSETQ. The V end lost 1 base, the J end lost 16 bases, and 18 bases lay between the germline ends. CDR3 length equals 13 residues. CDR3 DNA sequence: TGCGCCAGCAGCTTGACCCTCTCCGGGACGCCTTTCTTC. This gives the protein CASSLTLSGTPFF.

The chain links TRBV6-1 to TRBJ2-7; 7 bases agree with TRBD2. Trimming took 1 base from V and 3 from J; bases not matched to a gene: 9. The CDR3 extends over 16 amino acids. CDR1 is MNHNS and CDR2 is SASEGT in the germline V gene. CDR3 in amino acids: CASSEVASGPIYEQYF. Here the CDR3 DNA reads TGTGCCAGCAGTGAAGTCGCTAGCGGCCCTATCTACGAGCAGTACTTC.

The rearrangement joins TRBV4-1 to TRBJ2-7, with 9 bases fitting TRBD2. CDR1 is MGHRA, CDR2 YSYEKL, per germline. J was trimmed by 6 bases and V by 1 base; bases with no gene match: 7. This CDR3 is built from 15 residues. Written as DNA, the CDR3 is TGCGCCAGCAGCCAAGGTGAAGCGGGAGGCCCCGAGCAGTACTTC. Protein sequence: CASSQGEAGGPEQYF.

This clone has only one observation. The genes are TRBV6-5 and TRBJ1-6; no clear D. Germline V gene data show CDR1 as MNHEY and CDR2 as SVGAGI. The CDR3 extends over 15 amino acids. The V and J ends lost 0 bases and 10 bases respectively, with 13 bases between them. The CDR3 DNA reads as TGTGCCAGCAGTTACTCGACAATTTGGGGATCACCCCTCCACTTT. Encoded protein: CASSYSTIWGSPLHF.